The present T cell receptor (beta chain) was sequenced within a study of blood T cell repertoires in COVID-19. Germline V gene sequence: CDR1 SGHTA, CDR2 FQGTGA. V trimming: 5 bases; J trimming: 7 bases; junction bases outside the gene matches: 2. The CDR3 spans 14 residues. Study processing details: Quantification of nucleated cells was approximated via reference gene primer amplification. Clones were sequenced by immunoSEQ multiplex PCR, and TCRdb holds only the in-frame ones, with some missing. Clone size and V and J calls were adopted from that table, with D and trimming inferred from the DNA. The table records tens of thousands of clones, about nine tenths of them present only once.

The chain is built from TRBV7-3 and TRBJ2-1, with 13 nucleotides matching TRBD2. Sequenced sample: peripheral blood. This TCR derives from a human donor in a cohort sampled during active COVID-19. The CDR3 region is CASSTSGGVNEQFF. The CDR3 region has the DNA TGTGCCAGCAGCACTAGCGGGGGGGTAAATGAGCAGTTCTTC.